This TCR beta chain was sequenced during a study of T cells expressing NK-cell markers (dated by TCRdb to 2018 to 2021). About the investigation overall: In sorted CD3+CD56+NKG2C+, CD3+CD56+NKG2C- and CD3+CD56-NKG2C+ T-cell subsets from about 8 donors, TCR beta-chain repertoires were profiled. The eight sequenced donors were randomly selected healthy volunteers, three men and five women. Sequencing of the libraries produced 2 x 150 bp reads on Illumina HiSeq 2000/2500, MiSeq or NextSeq. Seven of the eight sequenced donors were HCMV-seropositive and one was HCMV-seronegative.

A commercial ELISA kit detecting HCMV-specific IgG in serum was used to determine HCMV serostatus. Peripheral blood mononuclear cells were isolated from blood by Ficoll density gradient centrifugation. The CDR3 holds 17 amino acids from the cysteine to the phenylalanine. A DNA sequence was not provided. CDR1 and CDR2, per the germline V gene, are MNHEY and SVGEGT. Data came from an Illumina HiSeq 2000. The TCR beta cDNA libraries were made using 5'RACE template switching, a step that added both a universal primer site and unique molecular identifiers. Priming for cDNA synthesis came from the TCR beta constant segment, and two successive PCR amplification steps followed. As for how the authors treated the data: MIGEC was used to demultiplex reads and group the reads by UMI, and MiTCR was used to assemble and quantify clonotypes. To exclude erroneous sequences, only TCR cDNA sequences supported by at least two reads were retained. The tcR package was used for downstream repertoire analysis, and clonotypes were matched between fractions using CDR3 nucleotide sequence together with V segment. Antigen specificity was annotated against VDJdb with VDJmatch, allowing one amino acid substitution in CDR3. The reads underwent TCRdb reprocessing, giving one record for each CDR3 protein sequence and no DNA. TCRdb assigned the V and J calls; the authors' analysis was not used. This sample's table contains 400,000 or so distinct CDR3 sequences. The ten largest clones represent about 10% of the sample.

About this clonotype itself: The antigen this receptor binds is unknown.

What the work shows at the level of the full study, not this receptor alone: Those dominant clonotypes were again the most abundant among CD3+CD56-NKG2C+ cells in a few donors, at about 25-65%. In five to seven donors, the dominant CD3+CD56+NKG2C+ clonotypes were found to rank among the top 10 CD8+ clonotypes and to make up roughly 1.0-7.0% of CD8+ T cells. It remained unclear whether the expanded NKG2C-expressing T cell clones were specific for HCMV antigens.

The receptor was derived from a woman between 50 and 59 years old in good health. Donor details come from another sample of the same person, matched by shared clones. The source material was blood T cells: a sorted CD56 or NKG2C T cell subset, CD4+ or CD8+ T cells, or bulk PBMC T cells (not recorded which). The sequence links TRBV6-2 or TRBV6-3 to TRBJ2-6; TCRdb's assignment of TRBD1 cannot be checked, as there is no DNA. The CDR3 reads CAGLRDRGLSGANVLTF.